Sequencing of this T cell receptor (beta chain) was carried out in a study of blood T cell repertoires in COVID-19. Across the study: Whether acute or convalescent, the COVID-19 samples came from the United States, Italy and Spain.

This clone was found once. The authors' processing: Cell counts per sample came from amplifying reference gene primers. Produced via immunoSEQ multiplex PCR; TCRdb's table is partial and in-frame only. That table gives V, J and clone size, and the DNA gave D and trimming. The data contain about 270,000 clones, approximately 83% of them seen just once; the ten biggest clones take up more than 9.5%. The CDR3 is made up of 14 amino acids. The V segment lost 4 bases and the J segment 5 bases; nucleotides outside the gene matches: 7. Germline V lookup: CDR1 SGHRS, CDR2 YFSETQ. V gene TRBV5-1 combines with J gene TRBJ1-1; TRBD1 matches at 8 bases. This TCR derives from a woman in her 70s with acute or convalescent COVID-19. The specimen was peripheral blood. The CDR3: CASSGQGGRTEAFF. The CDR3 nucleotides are TGCGCCAGCAGCGGACAGGGAGGAAGGACTGAAGCTTTCTTT. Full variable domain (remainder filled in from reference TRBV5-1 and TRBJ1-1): KAGVTQTPRYLIKTRGQQVTLSCSPISGHRSVSWYQQTPGQGLQFLFEYFSETQRNKGNFPGRFSGRQFSNSRSEMNVSTLELGDSALYLCASSGQGGRTEAFFGQGTRLTVV.